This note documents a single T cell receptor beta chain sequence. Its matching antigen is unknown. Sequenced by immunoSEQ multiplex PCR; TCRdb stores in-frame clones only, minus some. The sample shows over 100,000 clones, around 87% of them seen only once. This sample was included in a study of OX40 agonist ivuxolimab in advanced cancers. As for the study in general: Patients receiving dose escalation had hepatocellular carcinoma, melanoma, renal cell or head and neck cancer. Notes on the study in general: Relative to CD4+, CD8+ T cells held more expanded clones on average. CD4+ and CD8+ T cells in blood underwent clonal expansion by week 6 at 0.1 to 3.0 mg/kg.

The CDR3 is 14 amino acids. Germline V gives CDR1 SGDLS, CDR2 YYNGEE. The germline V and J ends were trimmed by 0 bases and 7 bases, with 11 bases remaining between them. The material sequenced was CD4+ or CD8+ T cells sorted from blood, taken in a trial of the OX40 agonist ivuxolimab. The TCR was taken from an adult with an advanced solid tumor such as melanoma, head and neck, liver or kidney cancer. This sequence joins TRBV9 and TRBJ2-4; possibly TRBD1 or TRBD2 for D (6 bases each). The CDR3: CASSVGGGGNIQYF. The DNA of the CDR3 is TGTGCCAGCAGCGTAGGAGGAGGGGGGAACATTCAGTACTTC.